These 32 T cell receptor beta chains were sequenced from one sample in a study of shared clonotypes between healthy human individuals. Profiled with immunoSEQ multiplex PCR; TCRdb holds only in-frame clones, not every one. The sample records about 320,000 clones, roughly 87% being singletons. The sequenced sample consisted of memory CD8+ T cells sorted from blood. Subset specified: CD45RO+ cells pooled with CCR7-negative TemRA cells. The receptor set was obtained from a man between 18 and 29 years old in good health.

This chain connects TRBV29-1 to TRBJ2-7; D not resolved. Trimming took off 0 bases at V and 5 bases at J, with 8 bases between the two ends. Germline V gene data show CDR1 as SQVTM and CDR2 as ANQGSEA. The CDR3 consists of 12 residues. The CDR3 region is CSVEESTHEQYF. CDR3 bases: TGCAGCGTTGAAGAGTCAACCCACGAGCAGTACTTC.

The V gene is TRBV30, the J gene TRBJ2-7; 7 positions agree with TRBD1. Per germline, CDR1 GTSNPN and CDR2 SVGIG (reference sequence). The CDR3 totals 14 residues. The junction had 8 bases not matched to a gene; V was cut back by 2 bases and J by 4 bases. The CDR3 DNA sequence: TGTGCCTGGAGTTTTGGGGACAGTAGGTACGAGCAGTACTTC. Residues: CAWSFGDSRYEQYF.

The chain is built from TRBV27 and TRBJ2-7, with D perhaps given as TRBD1 or TRBD2 (6 bases each). Germline-derived CDR1 and CDR2 are MNHEY and SMNVEV (reference sequence). This CDR3 comprises 16 residues. V lost 5 bases and J lost 3, with 20 bases in between. The CDR3 reads CASSPSAGHSGYEQYF. The CDR3 nucleotides read TGTGCCAGCAGTCCTTCCGCGGGACACTCCGGCTACGAGCAGTACTTC.

The rearrangement joins TRBV23-1 to TRBJ1-1, with D tentatively TRBD1 (6 bases). TRBV23-1 is assigned to the ORF class and has an uncertain function. V lost 0 bases, J lost 1 base, and 15 bases lay in between. The CDR3 contains 17 residues. CDR3 region: CASSQSDPNRENTEAFF. As DNA, the CDR3 is TGCGCCAGCAGTCAATCGGATCCCAACAGGGAGAACACTGAAGCTTTCTTT.

J is TRBJ2-1 and V is TRBV19; maybe TRBD2 (5 bases). V lost 6 bases to trimming and J lost 10 bases, with 13 bases between them. Germline V gives CDR1 LNHDA, CDR2 SQIVND (reference sequence). This CDR3 contains 12 residues. In DNA form, the CDR3 reads TGTGCCAGTAGCCCTCCCGGAGGAGAGCAGTTCTTC. The encoded protein is CASSPPGGEQFF.

This chain connects TRBV5-1 to TRBJ2-5; D call uncertain. The CDR3 extends over 13 amino acids. The V end lost 4 bases, the J end lost 3 bases, and 10 bases lay between the germline ends. The V gene's germline CDR1 is SGHRS and CDR2 YFSETQ. CDR3 DNA: TGCGCCAGCAGCCCCTGGCCAAAAGAGACCCAGTACTTC. It encodes CASSPWPKETQYF.

V usage is TRBV7-9 and J usage is TRBJ2-7; D is unclear. Between the trimmed V and J ends, which lost 2 bases and 2 bases, there was a span of 10 bases. CDR1 and CDR2 from the germline V gene are SEHNR and FQNEAQ (reference sequence). This CDR3 is 14 amino acids long. CDR3 loop: CASSLTGQTYEQYF. DNA of the CDR3: TGTGCCAGCAGCTTAACCGGGCAGACCTACGAGCAGTACTTC. The entire variable domain, with the rest obtained from reference TRBV7-9 and TRBJ2-7, is as follows: DTGVSQNPRHKITKRGQNVTFRCDPISEHNRLYWYRQTLGQGPEFLTYFQNEAQLEKSRLLSDRFSAERPKGSFSTLEIQRTEQGDSAMYLCASSLTGQTYEQYFGPGTRLTVT.

This clone was seen only once. The rearrangement links TRBV14 to TRBJ1-6, with D perhaps TRBD1 (5 bases). The length of the CDR3 is 17 residues. Germline V CDR1 and CDR2: SGHDN, FVKESK. The V and J ends lost 0 bases and 0 bases respectively, with 9 bases between them. The DNA for the CDR3 is TGTGCCAGCAGCCAAGAGCAGGGACGCTCCTATAATTCACCCCTCCACTTT. Encoded protein: CASSQEQGRSYNSPLHF.

The rearrangement links TRBV27 to TRBJ1-4, with unresolved D. Per the germline V gene, CDR1 is MNHEY and CDR2 is SMNVEV (reference sequence). Trimming took 2 bases from V and 7 from J, leaving 8 bases between them. The CDR3 loop spans 13 amino acids. CDR3 residues: CASSLVTGEKLFF. In DNA, the CDR3 is TGTGCCAGCAGTTTAGTGACGGGTGAAAAACTGTTTTTT.

V gene TRBV2 combines with J gene TRBJ1-2, with D possibly matching TRBD1 (6 bases). The CDR3 runs 14 residues. Germline CDR1 reads SNHLY; CDR2 reads FYNNEI. Trimming cost V 6 bases and J 0 bases, with 11 bases left between them. This CDR3 reads CASREQGANYGYTF. CDR3 coding DNA: TGTGCCAGCAGGGAACAGGGAGCTAACTATGGCTACACCTTC. The full variable domain, completed using reference TRBV2 and TRBJ1-2, is EPEVTQTPSHQVTQMGQEVILRCVPISNHLYFYWYRQILGQKVEFLVSFYNNEISEKSEIFDDQFSVERPDGSNFTLKIRSTKLEDSAMYFCASREQGANYGYTFGSGTRLTVV.

The V gene is TRBV9, the J gene TRBJ2-1; no clear D gene. Trimming pared 4 bases from V and 8 bases from J, leaving 16 bases between. CDR3 length equals 14 residues. The germline V gene has CDR1 SGDLS and CDR2 YYNGEE. For the CDR3, the DNA is TGTGCCAGCAGCTCCGAGTGGGATATTGATGAGCAGTTCTTC. Protein product: CASSSEWDIDEQFF.

This clone was seen just once. The chain recombines TRBV13 with TRBJ2-1; TRBD2 agrees at 12 bases. V lost 2 bases and J lost 5; bases outside the gene matches: 1. Germline V gene data show CDR1 as PRHDT and CDR2 as FYEKMQ (reference sequence). This CDR3 has 15 residues. Written as DNA, the CDR3 is TGTGCCAGCAGCTTAAGACTAGCGGGGGACAATGAGCAGTTCTTC. Its protein product is CASSLRLAGDNEQFF. The entire variable domain, with the rest obtained from reference TRBV13 and TRBJ2-1, is as follows: AAGVIQSPRHLIKEKRETATLKCYPIPRHDTVYWYQQGPGQDPQFLISFYEKMQSDKGSIPDRFSAQQFSDYHSELNMSSLELGDSALYFCASSLRLAGDNEQFFGPGTRLTVL.

The chain joins TRBV25-1 to TRBJ2-1; 9 bases map to TRBD2. The CDR3 has 15 amino acids. V was pared by 6 bases and J by 2 bases, with 5 bases of the junction left unmatched. The germline CDR1 and CDR2 sequences are MGHDK and SYGVNS. The CDR3 nucleotides are TGTGCCAGCAGCGCCGGACTAGCGCCCTACAATGAGCAGTTCTTC. This codes for CASSAGLAPYNEQFF.

There are many counts of this clone. The chain uses TRBV11-2 and TRBJ2-7, with 11 bases aligning to TRBD1. Germline-derived CDR1 and CDR2 are SGHAT and FQNNGV. The length of the CDR3 is 19 residues. Losses at the gene ends were 2 bases for V and 0 bases for J; bases not matched to a gene: 12. CDR3 residues: CASSLTPGTGGYSSYEQYF. In DNA, the CDR3 is TGTGCCAGCAGCTTAACGCCGGGGACAGGGGGGTATAGCTCCTACGAGCAGTACTTC.

The chain combines TRBV6-1 with TRBJ2-1; no firm D call. V was pared by 4 bases and J by 6 bases, with 4 bases between. This CDR3 is 11 amino acids long. CDR1 MNHNS and CDR2 SASEGT come from the germline V gene. CDR3 nucleotides: TGTGCCAGCAGTGGTGGCAATGAGCAGTTCTTC. Protein: CASSGGNEQFF.

V is TRBV6-5 and J is TRBJ2-7; TRBD1 is a possible D gene (6 bases). This CDR3 has 14 residues. In germline, CDR1 is MNHEY, CDR2 SVGAGI. The V gene lost 6 bases and the J gene lost 2 bases, with 14 bases spanning the gap. CDR3 amino acids: CASSQGQSPYEQYF. The CDR3 DNA follows: TGTGCCAGCAGCCAAGGACAGAGCCCCTACGAGCAGTACTTC.

V gene TRBV27 combines with J gene TRBJ2-1, with 13 bases lining up with TRBD2. The germline V gene has CDR1 MNHEY and CDR2 SMNVEV (reference sequence). V shed 4 bases and J 6 bases; nucleotides not matched to a gene: 9. This CDR3 region has 17 residues. The CDR3 loop reads CASSSHSTSGGANEQFF. The DNA for the CDR3 is TGTGCCAGCAGTTCCCACTCCACTAGCGGGGGGGCCAATGAGCAGTTCTTC.

V usage is TRBV15 and J usage is TRBJ2-1; maybe TRBD2 (6 bases). CDR1 LNHNV and CDR2 YYDKDF come from the germline V gene (reference sequence). Trimming stripped 9 bases from V and 6 bases from J, with 18 bases between. This CDR3 is built from 14 residues. CDR3 bases: TGTGCCACAGGGGACTTCCTCGGCGTCAATGAGCAGTTCTTC. Residues: CATGDFLGVNEQFF.

V gene TRBV29-1 combines with J gene TRBJ2-7, with D unclear. CDR3 length: 11 residues. Germline CDR1 SQVTM, CDR2 ANQGSEA. V lost 7 bases and J 3 bases, leaving 10 bases between the germline ends. CDR3 coding DNA: TGCAGCGCGCAGATACTCTACGAGCAGTACTTC. It encodes CSAQILYEQYF.

This clone was found a few times. CDR3 DNA: TGTGCCAGCAGTACCTACGAGCAGTACTTC. This sequence encodes CASSTYEQYF. The chain joins TRBV2 to TRBJ2-7; unclear D gene. CDR1 is SNHLY, CDR2 FYNNEI, per germline. With 5 bases removed from V and 2 bases from J, the gap between germline ends came to 1 base. This CDR3 has 10 residues.

This rearrangement joins TRBV11-2 to TRBJ2-1; 9 nucleotides agree with TRBD1. CDR3 length equals 15 residues. Germline V gene sequence: CDR1 SGHAT, CDR2 FQNNGV. Trimming took 5 bases from V and 5 from J; bases not matched to a gene: 7. Here the CDR3 reads CASSPGTGIDNEQFF. CDR3 coding DNA: TGTGCCAGCAGCCCAGGGACAGGGATAGACAATGAGCAGTTCTTC.

The CDR3 sequence is CASTAIGTAYEQYF. DNA of the CDR3: TGTGCCAGCACTGCAATCGGGACAGCCTACGAGCAGTACTTC. This sequence joins TRBV28 and TRBJ2-7; TRBD1 matches 7 bases. Germline values: CDR1 MDHEN, CDR2 SYDVKM. The CDR3 sequence is 14 residues long. J lost 2 bases, V lost 7 bases, and 8 bases had no gene match.

Here the CDR3 reads CSVGGAPDSGNTIYF. The CDR3 nucleotides read TGCAGCGTTGGTGGAGCGCCAGACTCTGGAAACACCATATATTTT. The chain recombines TRBV29-1 with TRBJ1-3; D gene ambiguous. Germline lookup yields CDR1 SQVTM and CDR2 ANQGSEA. Deletions cut 4 bases from V and 0 bases from J, with 13 bases between. The CDR3 is 15 residues long.

The chain joins TRBV4-3 to TRBJ2-7, with 9 bases aligning to TRBD2. V lost 3 bases to trimming and J lost 2 bases; unmatched junction nucleotides: 5. This CDR3 is 15 amino acids long. The germline CDR1 and CDR2 sequences are LGHNA and YSLEER. CDR3 in DNA: TGCGCCAGCAGCCACATAGCGGGAGTAGCCTACGAGCAGTACTTC. As protein: CASSHIAGVAYEQYF.

The chain is built from TRBV7-9 and TRBJ2-3; D is uncertain. V gave up 5 bases and J gave up 5 bases, with 11 bases separating them. From germline, CDR1 is SEHNR and CDR2 FQNEAQ (reference sequence). The CDR3 loop spans 13 amino acids. The CDR3 loop is CASSPLNRDTQYF. Written as DNA, the CDR3 is TGTGCCAGCAGCCCCCTTAATAGAGATACGCAGTATTTT.

This clone has just one count. The genes are TRBV4-1 and TRBJ1-2; D gene ambiguous. CDR3 length equals 17 residues. Deletions cut 4 bases from V and 2 bases from J, with 20 bases between. Germline V gene sequence: CDR1 MGHRA, CDR2 YSYEKL. Here the CDR3 reads CASSRGLLLCCNYGYTF. DNA for the CDR3: TGCGCCAGCAGCCGAGGACTATTACTATGCTGCAACTATGGCTACACCTTC.

CDR3 sequence: CASSQDPAGYEQYF. The CDR3 DNA follows: TGCGCCAGCAGCCAAGATCCTGCGGGGTACGAGCAGTACTTC. V gene TRBV4-1 combines with J gene TRBJ2-7; D might be TRBD2 (6 bases). The CDR3 is 14 amino acids. Trimming pared 0 bases from V and 4 bases from J, leaving 10 bases between. Germline V gene sequence: CDR1 MGHRA, CDR2 YSYEKL.

A single count supports this clone. The chain couples TRBV10-2 to TRBJ2-7; perhaps TRBD2 as D (5 bases). CDR1 WSHSY and CDR2 SAAADI come from the germline V gene. The V and J ends lost 5 bases and 0 bases respectively, with 11 bases between them. The CDR3 loop spans 14 amino acids. CDR3 in DNA: TGCGCCAGCAGTACCGGGATCAGCTCCTACGAGCAGTACTTC. Its translation: CASSTGISSYEQYF.

V is TRBV7-8 and J is TRBJ2-7, with D perhaps matching TRBD2 (6 bases). Germline lookup yields CDR1 SGHVS and CDR2 FQNEAQ. The CDR3 has 15 residues. V lost 1 base and J lost 0, with 10 bases in between. CDR3: CASSLGGGSSYEQYF. The CDR3, as DNA: TGTGCCAGCAGCTTAGGTGGGGGGAGCTCCTACGAGCAGTACTTC.

The rearrangement links TRBV13 to TRBJ2-2, with 9 bases identical to TRBD1. The CDR3 spans 16 residues. CDR1 and CDR2 (germline): PRHDT, FYEKMQ (reference sequence). Trimming cost V 5 bases and J 4 bases; bases outside gene matches: 8. Here the CDR3 DNA reads TGTGCCAGCAGCCAACCCGGGACAGGGTTCACCGGGGAGCTGTTTTTT. Its protein product is CASSQPGTGFTGELFF.

J is TRBJ2-1 and V is TRBV4-3; D is unclear. The CDR3 covers 12 residues. CDR1 LGHNA and CDR2 YSLEER come from the germline V gene. The V and J ends lost 5 bases and 9 bases respectively, with 11 bases between them. CDR3 residues: CASSFGAREQFF. The CDR3 DNA sequence: TGCGCCAGCAGCTTTGGCGCTCGTGAGCAGTTCTTC.

This clone was detected only once. This chain connects TRBV11-2 to TRBJ2-7; D gene ambiguous. Germline-derived CDR1 and CDR2 are SGHAT and FQNNGV. V lost 5 bases and J lost 3, with 11 bases in between. CDR3 size: 13 residues. CDR3 DNA: TGTGCCAGCAGCCCCCGATTGGGCTACGAGCAGTACTTC. This gives the protein CASSPRLGYEQYF.